Included here is one TCR beta chain sequence, with context. These data come from a study of cytomegalovirus exposure and HLA in healthy donors. Between the trimmed V and J ends, which lost 4 bases and 5 bases, there was a span of 10 bases. The CDR3 has 13 amino acids. The germline V gene encodes CDR1 LNHDA and CDR2 SQIVND (reference sequence). PCR used 60 Vbeta primers and 13 Jbeta primers. The data were produced by immunoSEQ multiplex PCR, yet TCRdb's version contains in-frame clones alone and is incomplete. The profile shows approximately 100,000 clones, 75% to 85% of them singletons. The chain carries TRBV19 and TRBJ2-3, with a possible D match to TRBD1 (5 bases). Source material: PBMCs. The TCR was taken from a man between 45 and 60 years old in good health and CMV-seronegative. The CDR3 DNA reads TGTGCCAGTAGTAAAGGGGCAAGAGATACGCAGTATTTT. This gives the protein CASSKGARDTQYF.